This record covers a single T cell receptor (beta chain). Its specificity is unknown. This specimen comes from a study of cytotoxic CD8 clonotypes in ibrutinib-treated CLL. Overall study: Partial response was seen in about 24 patients and complete response in 2; after median 68 months, roughly 14 stayed remitted, roughly twelve progressed.

Sequencing used immunoSEQ multiplex PCR; TCRdb keeps in-frame clones, though not all of them. The table lists about 85,000 clones, 79% of them singletons. The CDR3 totals 16 residues. Germline V gene lookup returns CDR1 MNHEY and CDR2 SVGAGI. The V and J ends lost 1 base and 0 bases respectively, with 10 bases between them. Findings and limits, study-wide: Baseline clonality was higher than in age-matched healthy donors and moved in step with circulating CD8+ T-cell counts.

This rearrangement joins TRBV6-5 to TRBJ1-3; no clear D. Sequences were derived from PBMCs, sampled after 12 months of ibrutinib treatment. The source of this sequence is a human donor with chronic lymphocytic leukemia. Written as DNA, the CDR3 is TGTGCCAGCAGTTACTGGCGCATCGGCTCTGGAAACACCATATATTTT. Translation gives CASSYWRIGSGNTIYF.